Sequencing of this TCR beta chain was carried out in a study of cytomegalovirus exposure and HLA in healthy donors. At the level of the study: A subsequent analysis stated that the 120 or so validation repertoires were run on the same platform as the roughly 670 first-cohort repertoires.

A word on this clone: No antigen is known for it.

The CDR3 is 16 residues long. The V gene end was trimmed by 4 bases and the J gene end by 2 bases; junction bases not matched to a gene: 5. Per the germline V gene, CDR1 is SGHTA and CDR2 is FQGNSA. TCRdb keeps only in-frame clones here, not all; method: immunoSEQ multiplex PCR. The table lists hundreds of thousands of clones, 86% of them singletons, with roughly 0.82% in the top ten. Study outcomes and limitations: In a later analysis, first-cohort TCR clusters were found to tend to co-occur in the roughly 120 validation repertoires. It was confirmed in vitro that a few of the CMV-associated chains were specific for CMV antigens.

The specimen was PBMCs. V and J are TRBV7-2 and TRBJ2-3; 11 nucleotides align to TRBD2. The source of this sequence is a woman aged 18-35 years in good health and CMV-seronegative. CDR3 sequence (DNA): TGTGCCAGCAGCTCGGGACTAGCGGTGATCACAGATACGCAGTATTTT. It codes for CASSSGLAVITDTQYF.